The next 15 T cell receptor beta chains were all read from a single sample in a study of T-cell reconstitution after alpha-beta-depleted transplantation in children. For TCRbeta, the library was prepared with unique molecular identifiers. TCRdb called the PCR reads again in MiXCR, with one record for every CDR3 protein. The sample includes about 240,000 distinct CDR3 sequences, about 25% of them seen just once. This material consisted of PBMCs, taken before TCRalphabeta/CD19-depleted stem cell transplant. The receptors shown here come from a girl aged 2 to 9 with Fanconi anemia, due to receive a stem cell transplant.

The chain recombines TRBV28 with TRBJ2-1; 9 bases agree with TRBD2. Germline V gives CDR1 MDHEN, CDR2 SYDVKM. The CDR3 consists of 17 residues. V lost 0 bases and J lost 0; bases outside the gene matches: 3. The CDR3 nucleotides are TGTGCCAGCAGTTTATGGGCGGGAGGGAGCTCCTACAATGAGCAGTTCTTC. Translating gives CASSLWAGGSSYNEQFF. The full variable domain, rest sourced from reference TRBV28 and TRBJ2-1, is DVKVTQSSRYLVKRTGEKVFLECVQDMDHENMFWYRQDPGLGLRLIYFSYDVKMKEKGDIPEGYSVSREKKERFSLILESASTNQTSMYLCASSLWAGGSSYNEQFFGPGTRLTVL.

The gene calls are TRBV5-5 and TRBJ1-6, with 8 bases that match TRBD1. Germline V gene sequence: CDR1 SGHKS, CDR2 YYEKEE (reference sequence). V gave up 4 bases and J gave up 8 bases; unmatched junction bases: 11. The CDR3 sequence is 16 residues long. This CDR3 reads CASSLITGGWDSPLHF. The DNA for the CDR3 is TGTGCCAGCAGCCTTATTACAGGGGGTTGGGATTCACCCCTCCACTTT.

This clonotype was seen at least ten times. The conserved final phenylalanine or tryptophan is absent from the CDR3, which likely points to a read error. The V and J genes are TRBV20-1 and TRBJ2-7; D is ambiguous. CDR3 length: 12 amino acids. The germline V and J ends were trimmed by 3 bases and 2 bases, with 8 bases remaining between them. CDR1 is DFQATT and CDR2 is SNEGSKA in the germline V gene (reference sequence). The CDR3 DNA follows: TGCAGTGCTAGGTCCGCCCCCTACGAGCAGTACTCC. It yields the protein CSARSAPYEQYS.

In its sample, this clonotype was seen many times. The rearrangement links TRBV29-1 to TRBJ2-2; a weak D match, TRBD1 (5 bases). Trimming stripped 4 bases from V and 1 base from J, with 10 bases between. The CDR3 covers 14 residues. Germline assignment: CDR1 SQVTM and CDR2 ANQGSEA. CDR3 sequence reads: CSVAPTVNTGELFF. In DNA form, the CDR3 reads TGCAGCGTTGCCCCGACAGTGAACACCGGGGAGCTGTTTTTT.

Turning to this clonotype: A single base separates this from a much larger clone, so it may be a read error. V gene TRBV20-1 combines with J gene TRBJ2-5, with a tentative D call TRBD1 (6 bases). The CDR3 spans 14 residues. Germline loops: CDR1 DFQATT, CDR2 SNEGSKA (reference sequence). The CDR3, as DNA: TGCAGTGCCAACTTGGGGGACAACCAAGAGGCCCAGTACTTC. It codes for CSANLGDNQEAQYF.

At least ten counts were recorded for this clonotype. This chain links TRBV29-1 with TRBJ2-7; possibly TRBD1 for D (7 bases). V lost 6 bases to trimming and J lost 2 bases, with 17 bases between them. The CDR3 is 14 residues long. Germline V gene sequence: CDR1 SQVTM, CDR2 ANQGSEA. The CDR3 reads CSVRQGGRTYEQYF. CDR3 bases: TGCAGCGTCAGACAGGGTGGGAGGACCTACGAGCAGTACTTC.

This clonotype has a count of ten or more. The chain joins TRBV20-1 to TRBJ2-7, with D unresolved. CDR1 is DFQATT, CDR2 SNEGSKA, per germline (reference sequence). The V and J ends lost 0 bases and 2 bases respectively, with 17 bases between them. This CDR3 has 16 amino acids. This CDR3 is CSARDLSRRAPYEQYF. CDR3 in DNA: TGCAGTGCTAGAGATCTCAGCCGTAGGGCACCCTACGAGCAGTACTTC.

This clonotype was counted only a few times. This chain links TRBV30 with TRBJ2-7, with D tentatively TRBD1 or TRBD2 (5 bases each). The CDR3 has 10 residues. Germline V gene data show CDR1 as GTSNPN and CDR2 as SVGIG (reference sequence). The V and J ends lost 6 bases and 4 bases respectively, with 7 bases between them. DNA for the CDR3: TGTGCCTGTGGGACGTACGAGCAGTACTTC. Translating it yields CACGTYEQYF.

The sample holds many counts of this clonotype. The J gene is TRBJ2-3, the V gene TRBV6-1, with D tentatively TRBD2 (7 bases). The germline CDR1 and CDR2 sequences are MNHNS and SASEGT. The CDR3 runs to 16 residues. Trimming removed 5 bases at V and 0 bases at J, with 15 bases between. The CDR3: CASSKTGGLSTDTQYF. In nucleotides, the CDR3 is TGTGCCAGCAGTAAGACGGGGGGCCTAAGCACAGATACGCAGTATTTT.

This clonotype was recorded at least ten times. The rearrangement uses TRBV12-3 or TRBV12-4 and TRBJ2-5; D is perhaps TRBD2 (6 bases). CDR3 length: 13 amino acids. V was cut by 4 bases and J by 3 bases, with 9 bases left in between. CDR3 amino acids: CASSYRGEETQYF. The CDR3 DNA reads TGTGCCAGCAGTTACCGCGGGGAAGAGACCCAGTACTTC.

This clonotype was picked up many times. V gene TRBV7-3 combines with J gene TRBJ2-2; D is possibly TRBD1 or TRBD2 (5 bases each). V was cut by 6 bases and J by 1 base, with 18 bases left in between. The germline gives CDR1 SGHTA, CDR2 FQGTGA. CDR3 length: 17 amino acids. CDR3 in amino acids: CASRNSGTALNTGELFF. The CDR3 region has the DNA TGTGCCAGCAGAAACTCCGGGACGGCCTTGAACACCGGGGAGCTGTTTTTT.

The sample holds one count of this clonotype. V and J are TRBV12-5 and TRBJ2-1; D unresolved. Germline V gene lookup returns CDR1 LGHNT and CDR2 FRNRAP. V shed 2 bases and J shed 9 bases, with 20 bases lying between them. There are 16 residues in the CDR3. DNA for the CDR3: TGTGCTAGTGGTTTGTTGTATGAAGGGAACTTTGTTGAGCAGTTCTTC. Translating gives CASGLLYEGNFVEQFF.

This clonotype was picked up many times. The J gene is TRBJ1-1, the V gene TRBV29-1; no clear D gene. The germline V gene has CDR1 SQVTM and CDR2 ANQGSEA. Trimming removed 0 bases at V and 9 bases at J, with 8 bases between. CDR3 length equals 11 residues. For the CDR3, the DNA is TGCAGCGTTGAAGATCATGTTCAAGCTTTCTTT. This sequence encodes CSVEDHVQAFF.

The gene calls are TRBV7-3 and TRBJ2-7; TRBD2 aligns across 7 bases. Germline V gene lookup returns CDR1 SGHTA and CDR2 FQGTGA. V was pared by 1 base and J by 5 bases, with 8 bases of the junction left unmatched. The CDR3 covers 15 residues. The CDR3 DNA is TGTGCCAGCAGCTTAATGGGAGGGAGTGGGAACGAGCAGTACTTC. Its translation is CASSLMGGSGNEQYF.

Regarding this clonotype: This may stem from a read error, because a much larger clone lies one nucleotide away. Since no conserved phenylalanine or tryptophan closes the CDR3, a read error is the likely cause. DNA of the CDR3: TGCAGTGCTAGAGGCAGGGCCCGGAACACTGAAGCTTTCTGT. Amino acids: CSARGRARNTEAFC. The genes are TRBV20-1 and TRBJ1-1, with D perhaps matching TRBD1 (5 bases). The CDR3 extends over 14 amino acids. V gave up 1 base and J gave up 1 base, with 10 bases separating them. CDR1 is DFQATT, CDR2 SNEGSKA, per germline (reference sequence).